This T cell receptor beta chain was documented in a study of patients and donors after allogeneic stem cell transplantation (dated by TCRdb to about 2020). The library came from RT-PCR. Sequencing took place on a NextSeq 550. TCRdb trimmed public reads at Q25 via fastp, called clones via MiXCR and kept in-frame beta chains. A single entry per CDR3 protein holds the most common genes and DNA from its merged rows. A total of about a million distinct CDR3 sequences appear in this sample, about a sixth of them only once. The top ten hold 5% to 6.5% of the sample. To note about this clonotype: The antigen it recognizes is unknown. There are no base qualities to consult, and no much larger clone falls within one base.

CDR1 is given as ENHRY and CDR2 as SYGVKD, both from the germline V gene. Trimming removed 3 bases from V and 0 bases from J, leaving 8 bases between the germline ends. From the cysteine up to the phenylalanine, the CDR3 has a length of 14 residues. The read is trimmed to its CDR3 DNA, 42 bases read in frame from base 1. The sequenced sample was blood, either unsorted or a sorted T cell fraction (not recorded which). Recombination linked TRBV10-3 to TRBJ1-1, with the D gene too uncertain to name. The source is a human donor who was either an allogeneic HSCT recipient or a stem cell or donor lymphocyte infusion donor (not recorded which). It is not recorded whose cells these are; they may come from a transplant donor. The CDR3 reads as follows: CAISDPGLNTEAFF. The DNA sequence is TGTGCCATCAGTGATCCAGGTCTGAACACTGAAGCTTTCTTT.